This TCR beta chain was sequenced in a study of response to subunit inactivated influenza vaccine. This clonotype was detected ten times or more. Trimming left V 0 bases short and J 3 bases short, with 14 bases between. Germline V lookup: CDR1 LGHNA, CDR2 YSLEER. This CDR3 region has 16 residues. One entry per CDR3 protein, called by TCRdb with MiXCR from the RT-PCR reads. The table records roughly 710,000 distinct CDR3 sequences, less than 15% of them present only once. The chain links TRBV4-3 to TRBJ1-2; unclear D gene. The sequenced sample was PBMCs from blood, obtained around 15 days before vaccination. The origin of this receptor is a man aged 50 to 59 who received an inactivated influenza vaccine. This CDR3 reads CASSQDWRGRHYGYTF. The CDR3 DNA reads as TGCGCCAGCAGCCAAGATTGGAGAGGGCGGCACTATGGCTACACCTTC.